The next 23 T cell receptor beta chains were all read from a single sample in a study of post-analysis software for immune sequencing data (dated by TCRdb to between 2014 and 2017). These receptors' targets are unknown. The investigation overall reported the following: Patients showed significantly higher frequencies than controls for 4 or 5 TRBV segments, among them TRBV5-6, TRBV5-1 and TRBV20-1.

Library preparation was by PCR. These reads were obtained on an Illumina HiSeq 2500. Unique molecular identifiers were incorporated into TCR beta cDNA libraries to reduce PCR and sequencing biases. TCRdb handled the public reads itself, with Q25 trimming in fastp and clone calling in MiXCR, and kept productive beta chains. Duplicate CDR3 protein sequences are folded into a single record with the most common DNA and genes. The sample data list some 800,000 distinct CDR3 sequences, and about half of these were observed just once. Around 4.7% of the sample goes to the ten largest clones. Sequenced: blood. The receptors shown here come from a girl aged 5 to 17 with multiple sclerosis.

This clonotype was detected once. The rearrangement uses TRBV20-1 and TRBJ1-2, with 7 positions matching TRBD1. The germline gives CDR1 DFQATT, CDR2 SNEGSKA (reference sequence). The V gene end was trimmed by 4 bases and the J gene end by 0 bases; junction bases not matched to a gene: 2. The CDR3 is made up of 13 amino acids. The CDR3 nucleotides read TGCAGTGCTACAGGGGGTGCTAACTATGGCTACACCTTC. Its protein is CSATGGANYGYTF.

The chain carries TRBV29-1 and TRBJ2-1; 12 nucleotides match TRBD2. The CDR3 runs to 15 residues. Germline loops: CDR1 SQVTM, CDR2 ANQGSEA. After removal of 4 bases from V and 6 bases from J, the junction contained 7 bases not matched to a gene. The CDR3 reads CSVAGLAGRGNEQFF. The DNA of the CDR3 is TGCAGCGTTGCAGGACTAGCGGGACGCGGCAATGAGCAGTTCTTC.

This clonotype came up a few times. The CDR3 loop is CASSNPGLANEQFF. The CDR3 bases are TGTGCCAGCAGCAACCCGGGACTAGCCAATGAGCAGTTCTTC. V gene TRBV7-8 combines with J gene TRBJ2-1; TRBD2 aligns across 9 bases. The junction had 5 bases not matched to a gene; V was cut back by 5 bases and J by 6 bases. Per germline, CDR1 SGHVS and CDR2 FQNEAQ. The CDR3 spans 14 residues.

This clonotype was detected only a few times. The J gene is TRBJ2-4, the V gene TRBV29-1, with 8 bases matching TRBD1. The last part of the DNA fits TRBJ2-5 better; the J call may be wrong. The CDR3 is 14 residues long. Germline CDR1 and CDR2: SQVTM and ANQGSEA. CDR3 loop: CSVEVAGGRETQYF. The CDR3 nucleotides are TGCAGCGTTGAAGTCGCAGGGGGCCGGGAGACCCAGTACTTC.

The V call is TRBV9, the J call TRBJ1-1; no firm D call. Looked up from germline, CDR1 is SGDLS and CDR2 is YYNGEE. V dropped 2 bases and J dropped 0 bases, with 5 bases sitting between them. The CDR3 length is 13 residues. The CDR3, as DNA: TGTGCCAGCAGCGTTTATATGAACACTGAAGCTTTCTTT. It translates to CASSVYMNTEAFF.

Notes on this clonotype: The conserved final phenylalanine or tryptophan is absent from the CDR3, which likely points to a read error. The chain recombines TRBV7-9 with TRBJ2-7, with 7 nucleotides matching TRBD1. CDR3 size: 13 residues. Germline CDR1 is SEHNR and CDR2 is FQNEAQ (reference sequence). The trim removed 5 bases at V and 5 bases at J, leaving 6 bases unmatched. CDR3 in DNA: TGTGCCAGCAGCCGACAGGGAATCGACGAGCAGTACTTA. It specifies CASSRQGIDEQYL.

The chain recombines TRBV18 with TRBJ1-1; D not certain. This CDR3 has 15 residues. The V end was cut by 4 bases, the J end by 6 bases, with 18 bases between. Germline V gives CDR1 KGHSH, CDR2 LQKENI. CDR3 amino acids: CASSRSTSSSSEAFF. The CDR3 region has the DNA TGTGCCAGCTCACGGTCGACCAGCTCGTCTTCTGAAGCTTTCTTT. Drawing the rest from reference TRBV18 and TRBJ1-1, the complete variable domain is NAGVMQNPRHLVRRRGQEARLRCSPMKGHSHVYWYRQLPEEGLKFMVYLQKENIIDESGMPKERFSAEFPKEGPSILRIQQVVRGDSAAYFCASSRSTSSSSEAFFGQGTRLTVV.

This clonotype has a single count. The chain uses TRBV7-2 and TRBJ2-7, with 11 bases matching TRBD2. CDR3 size: 15 residues. Trimming took 2 bases from V and 5 from J; bases not matched to a gene: 5. Germline assignment: CDR1 SGHTA and CDR2 FQGNSA. CDR3 bases: TGTGCCAGCAGCTTAACTAGCGGGAGTTTGGACGAGCAGTACTTC. This gives the protein CASSLTSGSLDEQYF.

The rearrangement links TRBV20-1 to TRBJ2-7, with 8 bases identical to TRBD1. The CDR3 runs 12 residues. Trimming removed 6 bases from V and 4 bases from J; junction bases left unmatched: 5. Per germline, CDR1 DFQATT and CDR2 SNEGSKA (reference sequence). The CDR3 loop is CSAGQGSYEQYF. The CDR3 DNA reads TGCAGTGCCGGACAGGGCTCTTACGAGCAGTACTTC.

The V and J genes are TRBV7-2 and TRBJ2-4; 15 nucleotides match TRBD2. The DNA end is a closer match to TRBJ2-7, so the J assignment may be wrong. This CDR3 has 16 amino acids. Germline loops: CDR1 SGHTA, CDR2 FQGNSA. The CDR3 is CASSVGLAGGGREQYF. CDR3 sequence (DNA): TGTGCCAGCAGCGTAGGACTAGCGGGAGGGGGCCGCGAGCAGTACTTC.

This clonotype is a singleton in its sample. This chain uses TRBV7-9 with TRBJ2-4, with 9 bases that match TRBD2. The DNA end favors TRBJ2-7, so the J call may be wrong. This CDR3 comprises 14 residues. CDR1 and CDR2 from the germline V gene are SEHNR and FQNEAQ (reference sequence). Written as DNA, the CDR3 is TGTGCCAGCAGCAACTTTAGCGGGAGCCCCGAGCAGTACTTC. This translates into CASSNFSGSPEQYF.

Points on this clonotype: At one end, the junction sequence differs from germline, possibly due to a read error. The chain has TRBV11-2 and TRBJ2-3; no definite D call. The germline V gene encodes CDR1 SGHAT and CDR2 FQNNGV. This CDR3 has 14 residues. In DNA, the CDR3 is TGTACCAGCAGCCCATATGACTTGGGCGATACGCAGTATTTT. Encoded protein: CTSSPYDLGDTQYF.

V and J are TRBV7-9 and TRBJ2-4; D is perhaps TRBD1 or TRBD2 (5 bases each). Germline CDR1 reads SEHNR; CDR2 reads FQNEAQ (reference sequence). Trimming stripped 5 bases from V and 2 bases from J, with 13 bases between. The CDR3 spans 15 residues. The CDR3 here is CASSPGRGPKNIQYF. The DNA for the CDR3 is TGTGCCAGCAGCCCGGGGCGCGGTCCCAAAAACATTCAGTACTTC.

The CDR3 here is CASSEGQVRTQYF. In DNA form, the CDR3 reads TGTGCCAGCAGTGAGGGACAGGTTCGAACGCAGTACTTC. The rearrangement joins TRBV28 to TRBJ2-7; 8 bases are shared with TRBD1. The CDR3 runs 13 residues. The ends lost 5 bases at V and 9 bases at J; junction bases unmatched: 9. Germline V CDR1 and CDR2: MDHEN, SYDVKM.

This clonotype was detected a few times. The J gene is TRBJ1-2, the V gene TRBV24-1, with unresolved D. The germline CDR1 and CDR2 sequences are KGHDR and SFDVKD. This CDR3 is 14 amino acids long. Trimming shortened V by 3 bases and J by 8 bases, and 15 bases separated the two germline ends. This CDR3 reads CATSDPVRTYGYTF. CDR3 nucleotides: TGTGCCACCAGTGATCCTGTGAGGACCTACGGCTACACCTTC.

This clonotype was picked up a small number of times. This chain links TRBV3-1 with TRBJ2-3, with unresolved D. CDR1 is LGHDT, CDR2 YNNKEL, per germline (reference sequence). With 0 bases removed from V and 0 bases from J, the gap between germline ends came to 10 bases. The CDR3 is made up of 16 amino acids. This CDR3 is CASSQEGDPSTDTQYF. The CDR3 DNA reads as TGTGCCAGCAGCCAAGAAGGTGACCCTAGCACAGATACGCAGTATTTT.

This clonotype was picked up a small number of times. The chain is built from TRBV20-1 and TRBJ2-3, with D uncertain. This CDR3 is built from 14 residues. Germline CDR1 is DFQATT and CDR2 is SNEGSKA (reference sequence). The V gene lost 0 bases and the J gene lost 2 bases, with 9 bases spanning the gap. CDR3 nucleotide sequence: TGCAGTGCTAGAGATCCGGTCTCCACAGATACGCAGTATTTT. This gives the protein CSARDPVSTDTQYF.

The chain links TRBV30 to TRBJ1-6; 9 bases fit TRBD1. The CDR3 has 17 amino acids. The trim removed 2 bases at V and 10 bases at J, leaving 15 bases unmatched. Germline lookup yields CDR1 GTSNPN and CDR2 SVGIG (reference sequence). CDR3 DNA: TGTGCCTGGAGTCCAACCCATGGGGACAGGGTATGGTCACCCCTCCACTTT. It encodes CAWSPTHGDRVWSPLHF.

This chain links TRBV29-1 with TRBJ2-3; D is uncertain. Germline values: CDR1 SQVTM, CDR2 ANQGSEA. There are 12 residues in the CDR3. V gave up 5 bases and J gave up 5 bases, with 11 bases separating them. The CDR3 DNA is TGCAGCGTTAGGGTAGCCGGAGATACGCAGTATTTT. This codes for CSVRVAGDTQYF.

This rearrangement joins TRBV20-1 to TRBJ1-2, with a possible D match to TRBD1 (5 bases). The CDR3 has 16 amino acids. The V end was cut by 0 bases, the J end by 12 bases, with 26 bases between. Germline CDR1 and CDR2: DFQATT and SNEGSKA (reference sequence). DNA for the CDR3: TGCAGTGCTAGAGAGTTCGCTTCCCCGGCAGGGCGGGTGGACACCTTC. Translated: CSAREFASPAGRVDTF.

J is TRBJ2-7 and V is TRBV5-1; no clear D. Germline V gene lookup returns CDR1 SGHRS and CDR2 YFSETQ. V lost 3 bases and J 5 bases, leaving 15 bases between the germline ends. The CDR3 extends over 14 amino acids. CDR3 in DNA: TGCGCCAGCAGCTCTAACCGGGCCCCCCACGAGCAGTACTTC. This encodes CASSSNRAPHEQYF.

This clonotype was counted a few times. This rearrangement joins TRBV27 to TRBJ2-3; D is perhaps TRBD1 (6 bases). Trimming stripped 6 bases from V and 4 bases from J, with 11 bases between. CDR1 is MNHEY, CDR2 SMNVEV, per germline (reference sequence). The CDR3 sequence is 13 residues long. Here the CDR3 reads CASRPGVADTQYF. As DNA, the CDR3 is TGTGCCAGCAGGCCAGGGGTGGCAGATACGCAGTATTTT.

The chain carries TRBV11-3 and TRBJ2-5; D possibly uses TRBD1 or TRBD2 (5 bases each). V lost 5 bases, J lost 5 bases, and 15 bases lay in between. CDR1 is SGHNT and CDR2 is YENEEA in the germline V gene. The CDR3 loop spans 14 amino acids. The CDR3 reads CASSMGPGTETQYF. The CDR3 bases are TGTGCCAGCAGCATGGGGCCAGGGACGGAGACCCAGTACTTC.